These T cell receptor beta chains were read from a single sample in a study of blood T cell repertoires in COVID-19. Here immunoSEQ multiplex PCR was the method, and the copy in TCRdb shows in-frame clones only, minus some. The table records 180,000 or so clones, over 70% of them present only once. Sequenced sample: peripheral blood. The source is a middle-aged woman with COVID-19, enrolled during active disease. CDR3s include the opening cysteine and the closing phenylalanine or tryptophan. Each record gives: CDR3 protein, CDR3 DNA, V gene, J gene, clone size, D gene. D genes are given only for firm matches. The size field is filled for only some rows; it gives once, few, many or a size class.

CDR3aa: CASSDTSRGGELFF
CDR3nt: TGCGCCAGCAGTGATACTTCACGCGGCGGGGAGCTGTTTTTT
v_gene: TRBV10-1
j_gene: TRBJ2-2
abundance: .
d_gene: .

CDR3aa: CASSVGQGLTEAFF
CDR3nt: TGTGCCAGCAGCGTAGGACAGGGGTTAACTGAAGCTTTCTTT
v_gene: TRBV9
j_gene: TRBJ1-1
abundance: once
d_gene: TRBD1

CDR3aa: CASSSGGEVNYGYTF
CDR3nt: TGTGCCAGCAGCTCCGGGGGGGAAGTGAACTATGGCTACACCTTC
v_gene: TRBV5-6
j_gene: TRBJ1-2
abundance: .
d_gene: .

CDR3aa: CASSPPNRAPGIANEKLFF
CDR3nt: TGTGCCAGCTCACCACCCAACAGGGCCCCGGGGATCGCTAATGAAAAACTGTTTTTT
v_gene: TRBV18
j_gene: TRBJ1-4
abundance: .
d_gene: .

CDR3aa: CATRTGNYEQYF
CDR3nt: TGTGCCACGAGGACAGGAAACTACGAGCAGTACTTC
v_gene: TRBV19
j_gene: TRBJ2-7
abundance: .
d_gene: TRBD1

CDR3aa: CASSGASGGKDEQFF
CDR3nt: TGTGCCAGCAGTGGGGCTAGCGGGGGGAAAGATGAGCAGTTCTTC
v_gene: TRBV6-4
j_gene: TRBJ2-1
abundance: .
d_gene: TRBD2

CDR3aa: CSVGRDTGELFF
CDR3nt: TGCAGCGTTGGGCGGGACACCGGGGAGCTGTTTTTT
v_gene: TRBV29-1
j_gene: TRBJ2-2
abundance: .
d_gene: .

CDR3aa: CASSQLRTRDSHSGANVLTF
CDR3nt: TGTGCCAGCAGCCAACTACGAACCCGGGACAGCCACTCTGGGGCCAACGTCCTGACTTTC
v_gene: TRBV6-2/TRBV6-3
j_gene: TRBJ2-6
abundance: .
d_gene: TRBD1

CDR3aa: CASSRSLRDSNYGYTF
CDR3nt: TGCGCCAGCAGCCGATCACTCCGGGACAGTAACTATGGCTACACCTTC
v_gene: TRBV4-1
j_gene: TRBJ1-2
abundance: few
d_gene: TRBD1

CDR3aa: CASSGLGQGVDEQYF
CDR3nt: TGTGCCAGTAGTGGCTTGGGACAGGGAGTGGACGAGCAGTACTTC
v_gene: TRBV19
j_gene: TRBJ2-7
abundance: .
d_gene: TRBD1

CDR3aa: CASSRRGTEAFF
CDR3nt: TGTGCCAGCTCTCGGAGAGGGACTGAAGCTTTCTTT
v_gene: TRBV6-5
j_gene: TRBJ1-1
abundance: .
d_gene: .

CDR3aa: CASSPDSRITYGYTF
CDR3nt: TGTGCCAGCAGCCCGGACAGTAGGATCACCTATGGCTACACCTTC
v_gene: TRBV7-2
j_gene: TRBJ1-2
abundance: .
d_gene: .

CDR3aa: CASSHQTGYGYTF
CDR3nt: TGTGCCAGCAGCCACCAGACAGGCTATGGCTACACCTTC
v_gene: TRBV4-2
j_gene: TRBJ1-2
abundance: .
d_gene: .

CDR3aa: CASSHDRGNGYTF
CDR3nt: TGTGCCAGCTCACACGACAGGGGGAACGGCTACACCTTC
v_gene: TRBV18
j_gene: TRBJ1-2
abundance: .
d_gene: TRBD1

CDR3aa: CASSLGATRKLFF
CDR3nt: TGTGCCAGCAGCTTAGGGGCCACCCGGAAACTGTTTTTT
v_gene: TRBV11-2
j_gene: TRBJ1-4
abundance: .
d_gene: .

CDR3aa: CASSFPRTLQSTNEKLFF
CDR3nt: TGTGCCAGCAGTTTCCCACGAACCCTACAGTCAACTAATGAAAAACTGTTTTTT
v_gene: TRBV28
j_gene: TRBJ1-4
abundance: .
d_gene: .

CDR3aa: CASSDSTGGGETQYF
CDR3nt: TGTGCCAGCAGTGACTCAACAGGGGGCGGTGAGACCCAGTACTTC
v_gene: TRBV6-4
j_gene: TRBJ2-5
abundance: .
d_gene: TRBD1

CDR3aa: CATSAPQGPAFF
CDR3nt: TGTGCCACCAGTGCACCACAGGGACCAGCTTTCTTT
v_gene: TRBV24-1
j_gene: TRBJ1-1
abundance: .
d_gene: .

CDR3aa: CASSSETFRTGIYEQYF
CDR3nt: TGTGCCAGCAGCTCAGAGACCTTCCGAACAGGAATTTACGAGCAGTACTTC
v_gene: TRBV7-9
j_gene: TRBJ2-7
abundance: once
d_gene: .

CDR3aa: CASSPGTSSYEQYF
CDR3nt: TGTGCCAGCAGCCCGGGGACTTCATCCTACGAGCAGTACTTC
v_gene: TRBV4-2
j_gene: TRBJ2-7
abundance: .
d_gene: .

CDR3aa: CASSTGAGVLNEQFF
CDR3nt: TGTGCCAGTAGTACTGGAGCGGGAGTATTGAATGAGCAGTTCTTC
v_gene: TRBV19
j_gene: TRBJ2-1
abundance: .
d_gene: TRBD2

CDR3aa: CASSPQGMNTEAFF
CDR3nt: TGTGCCAGTTCACCACAGGGGATGAACACTGAAGCTTTCTTT
v_gene: TRBV19
j_gene: TRBJ1-1
abundance: .
d_gene: TRBD1